One and the same sample provided the 24 T cell receptor beta chains below, sequenced in a study of blood T cell repertoires in COVID-19. Sequencing was performed with immunoSEQ multiplex PCR; in TCRdb, only in-frame clones are kept and a portion is missing. The data show 250,000 to 350,000 clones, approximately 89% seen once. Sequenced material: PBMCs or T cells enriched from blood (not recorded which). The receptors here all came from a woman in her fifties or sixties who had been exposed to COVID-19.

The chain employs TRBV21-1 and TRBJ1-2; the D call in the table, TRBD1, was not verified against the DNA. TRBV21-1 is assigned pseudogene status. The CDR3 covers 14 residues. The CDR3 sequence is CASSTGQGNYGYTF. The CDR3, as DNA: TGTGCCAGCAGTACCGGACAGGGTAACTATGGCTACACCTTC.

The gene calls are TRBV28 and TRBJ2-3; 8 nucleotides line up with TRBD2. The CDR3 is 16 residues long. J was trimmed by 2 bases and V by 3 bases; bases with no gene match: 7. CDR1 is MDHEN and CDR2 is SYDVKM in the germline V gene. In nucleotides, the CDR3 is TGTGCCAGCAGTTTGCCCAGCGGGGGCTACACAGATACGCAGTATTTT. It translates to CASSLPSGGYTDTQYF. The full variable domain, with the rest looked up from reference TRBV28 and TRBJ2-3, is DVKVTQSSRYLVKRTGEKVFLECVQDMDHENMFWYRQDPGLGLRLIYFSYDVKMKEKGDIPEGYSVSREKKERFSLILESASTNQTSMYLCASSLPSGGYTDTQYFGPGTRLTVL.

This chain connects TRBV3-1 (or the pseudogene TRBV3-2) to TRBJ1-2; D not certain. The germline CDR1 and CDR2 sequences are LGHDT and YNNKEL (reference sequence). Trimming removed 0 bases from V and 0 bases from J, with 11 bases in between. There are 16 residues in the CDR3. CDR3 coding DNA: TGTGCCAGCAGCCAAGATTTAGGCGGCACTAACTATGGCTACACCTTC. Translation gives CASSQDLGGTNYGYTF.

The V call is TRBV18, the J call TRBJ2-1, with D possibly being TRBD2 (6 bases). The length of the CDR3 is 16 residues. From germline, CDR1 is KGHSH and CDR2 LQKENI. Trimming removed 6 bases at V and 3 bases at J, with 18 bases between. CDR3 residues: CASSPPRRVGYNEQFF. The CDR3 bases are TGTGCCAGCTCGCCGCCCCGGAGGGTTGGCTACAATGAGCAGTTCTTC.

The J gene is TRBJ2-5, the V gene TRBV9; 7 positions agree with TRBD2. The V gene's germline CDR1 is SGDLS and CDR2 YYNGEE. The junction had 6 bases not matched to a gene; V was cut back by 0 bases and J by 4 bases. The CDR3 runs 15 residues. DNA for the CDR3: TGTGCCAGCAGCGTAGACGGGGGGAGGCCAGAGACCCAGTACTTC. As protein: CASSVDGGRPETQYF.

The V and J genes are TRBV28 and TRBJ1-1, with 7 bases that match TRBD1. Germline-derived CDR1 and CDR2 are MDHEN and SYDVKM. The CDR3 has 15 residues. Losses at the gene ends were 3 bases for V and 0 bases for J; bases not matched to a gene: 4. CDR3 loop: CASSFQGGMNTEAFF. The CDR3 DNA is TGTGCCAGCAGTTTTCAGGGGGGCATGAACACTGAAGCTTTCTTT.

V is TRBV7-9 and J is TRBJ2-7, with D maybe TRBD2 (6 bases). This CDR3 is 17 amino acids long. CDR1 is SEHNR, CDR2 FQNEAQ, per germline (reference sequence). The germline V and J ends were trimmed by 1 base and 2 bases, with 18 bases remaining between them. Here the CDR3 reads CASSLDGGAPRPYEQYF. The CDR3 DNA reads TGTGCCAGCAGCTTAGACGGCGGGGCCCCGAGGCCCTACGAGCAGTACTTC. The full variable domain, its missing parts supplied by reference TRBV7-9 and TRBJ2-7, is DTGVSQNPRHKITKRGQNVTFRCDPISEHNRLYWYRQTLGQGPEFLTYFQNEAQLEKSRLLSDRFSAERPKGSFSTLEIQRTEQGDSAMYLCASSLDGGAPRPYEQYFGPGTRLTVT.

This chain's CDR3 is CASSSTRREQPQHF. The DNA for the CDR3 is TGTGCCAGCAGCTCTACCAGGAGGGAACAGCCCCAGCATTTT. The chain combines TRBV5-4 with TRBJ1-5; D is unresolved. The germline V gene has CDR1 SGHNT and CDR2 YYREEE (reference sequence). V shed 3 bases and J shed 7 bases, with 14 bases lying between them. The CDR3 contains 14 residues.

This clone has a single count. CDR3 loop: CASTTDRGTGELFF. Written as DNA, the CDR3 is TGTGCCAGCACCACTGACAGGGGGACCGGGGAGCTGTTTTTT. The chain employs TRBV2 and TRBJ2-2; 9 bases line up with TRBD1. The V and J ends lost 7 bases and 5 bases, in that order; junction bases with no gene match: 5. CDR3 length: 14 amino acids. The germline V gene has CDR1 SNHLY and CDR2 FYNNEI.

The V gene is TRBV7-8, the J gene TRBJ2-7; TRBD1 might be the D (6 bases). CDR1 is SGHVS, CDR2 FQNEAQ, per germline. CDR3 length: 14 amino acids. V dropped 3 bases and J dropped 6 bases, with 15 bases sitting between them. CDR3 coding DNA: TGTGCCAGCAGCTTTATGGGGGCCTCTGGCGAGCAGTACTTC. Protein product: CASSFMGASGEQYF.

J is TRBJ1-4 and V is TRBV2; possible D gene TRBD1, 5 bases. The CDR3 contains 15 residues. V gave up 6 bases and J gave up 2 bases, with 13 bases separating them. From germline, CDR1 is SNHLY and CDR2 FYNNEI. The CDR3 bases are TGTGCCAGCAGAACGCAGGGAGGGACTAATGAAAAACTGTTTTTT. It specifies CASRTQGGTNEKLFF.

This clone has only one observation. The chain links TRBV12-3 or TRBV12-4 to TRBJ1-1; D remains unclear. The CDR3 covers 12 residues. The germline V and J ends were trimmed by 5 bases and 1 base, with 5 bases remaining between them. The CDR3 DNA reads as TGTGCCAGCAGTAGACAGAACACTGAAGCTTTCTTT. Protein product: CASSRQNTEAFF.

V and J are TRBV12-3 or TRBV12-4 and TRBJ1-2, with D hard to call. The CDR3 is made up of 11 amino acids. V lost 5 bases and J 3 bases, leaving 4 bases between the germline ends. In DNA, the CDR3 is TGTGCCAGCAGTCCGGACTATGGCTACACCTTC. Residues: CASSPDYGYTF.

This chain connects TRBV19 to TRBJ1-1; D not resolved. V lost 4 bases to trimming and J lost 2 bases, with 14 bases between them. The CDR3 extends over 15 amino acids. Looked up from germline, CDR1 is LNHDA and CDR2 is SQIVND (reference sequence). The CDR3 sequence is CASSTTQTGNTEAFF. As DNA, the CDR3 is TGTGCCAGTAGTACAACTCAGACGGGAAACACTGAAGCTTTCTTT.

This clone has a single count. CDR3 sequence reads: CASSGTTGLGNTIYF. The DNA of the CDR3 is TGTGCCAGCAGTGGCACGACAGGGTTGGGAAACACCATATATTTT. The chain recombines TRBV2 with TRBJ1-3; 7 nucleotides line up with TRBD1. Germline V gene sequence: CDR1 SNHLY, CDR2 FYNNEI. Trimming cost V 4 bases and J 4 bases; bases outside gene matches: 7. This CDR3 is 15 amino acids long. Combining the CDR3 with reference TRBV2 and TRBJ1-3 gives the whole variable domain EPEVTQTPSHQVTQMGQEVILRCVPISNHLYFYWYRQILGQKVEFLVSFYNNEISEKSEIFDDQFSVERPDGSNFTLKIRSTKLEDSAMYFCASSGTTGLGNTIYFGEGSWLTVV.

V usage is TRBV25-1 and J usage is TRBJ2-7; TRBD2 aligns across 12 bases. V was pared by 6 bases and J by 1 base, with 7 bases of the junction left unmatched. Germline V lookup: CDR1 MGHDK, CDR2 SYGVNS. This CDR3 has 16 amino acids. CDR3 in amino acids: CASRGTSGGRSYEQYF. For the CDR3, the DNA is TGTGCCAGCAGGGGAACTAGCGGGGGGAGATCCTACGAGCAGTACTTC.

The V and J genes are TRBV6-4 and TRBJ1-2, with D possibly matching TRBD1 (6 bases). Looked up from germline, CDR1 is MRHNA and CDR2 is SNTAGT. CDR3 length: 14 residues. Trimming removed 8 bases at V and 8 bases at J, with 21 bases between. In nucleotides, the CDR3 is TGTGCCAGCGCCTTGTTTTCACAGGGCTTCGGCTACACCTTC. Translated: CASALFSQGFGYTF.

The chain is built from TRBV4-2 and TRBJ2-2; D possibly corresponds to TRBD1 (6 bases). The CDR3 sequence is 15 residues long. V lost 0 bases and J 5 bases, leaving 10 bases between the germline ends. Germline V lookup: CDR1 LGHNA, CDR2 YNFKEQ. This CDR3 is CASSQDYTGTGELFF. Here the CDR3 DNA reads TGTGCCAGCAGCCAAGATTATACAGGGACCGGGGAGCTGTTTTTT.

V is TRBV9 and J is TRBJ2-7; 7 bases match TRBD1. The ends lost 4 bases at V and 0 bases at J; junction bases unmatched: 10. The CDR3 is 16 amino acids. Germline-derived CDR1 and CDR2 are SGDLS and YYNGEE. The CDR3 reads CASSPPGTVTSYEQYF. The CDR3 bases are TGTGCCAGCAGCCCCCCCGGGACAGTGACCTCCTACGAGCAGTACTTC. Combining the CDR3 with reference TRBV9 and TRBJ2-7 gives the whole variable domain DSGVTQTPKHLITATGQRVTLRCSPRSGDLSVYWYQQSLDQGLQFLIQYYNGEERAKGNILERFSAQQFPDLHSELNLSSLELGDSALYFCASSPPGTVTSYEQYFGPGTRLTVT.

The DNA of the CDR3 is TGTGCCAGCAGCTCCATGCGGGCAGGGGGCGATGGCTACACCTTC. Its translation: CASSSMRAGGDGYTF. The chain employs TRBV7-9 and TRBJ1-2; the match to TRBD1 covers 8 bases. Per the germline V gene, CDR1 is SEHNR and CDR2 is FQNEAQ (reference sequence). The J segment lost 6 bases and the V segment lost 4 bases, leaving 10 bases of the junction unmatched. The CDR3 runs 15 residues.

This clone was found once. The chain joins TRBV28 to TRBJ1-4; TRBD1 aligns across 7 bases. Unmatched junction bases numbered 7, after V lost 5 bases and J lost 10 bases. The CDR3 runs 13 residues. Looked up from germline, CDR1 is MDHEN and CDR2 is SYDVKM. The CDR3, as DNA: TGTGCCAGCAGTATAATAGGGGGCGGAAAACTGTTTTTT. It specifies CASSIIGGGKLFF.

This rearrangement joins TRBV5-1 to TRBJ2-1; TRBD2 matches 7 bases. The CDR3 is 15 amino acids. The V gene end was trimmed by 3 bases and the J gene end by 4 bases; junction bases not matched to a gene: 7. Germline assignment: CDR1 SGHRS and CDR2 YFSETQ. The CDR3: CASSSAGDLYNEQFF. CDR3 DNA: TGCGCCAGCAGCTCCGCGGGGGACCTATACAATGAGCAGTTCTTC.

The chain has TRBV2 and TRBJ1-2, with no clear D. V lost 2 bases and J 0 bases, leaving 10 bases between the germline ends. This CDR3 region has 15 residues. From germline, CDR1 is SNHLY and CDR2 FYNNEI. The CDR3 sequence: CASSEYRRANYGYTF. The CDR3 DNA sequence: TGTGCCAGCAGTGAATATCGGAGAGCTAACTATGGCTACACCTTC. The entire variable domain, with the rest obtained from reference TRBV2 and TRBJ1-2, is as follows: EPEVTQTPSHQVTQMGQEVILRCVPISNHLYFYWYRQILGQKVEFLVSFYNNEISEKSEIFDDQFSVERPDGSNFTLKIRSTKLEDSAMYFCASSEYRRANYGYTFGSGTRLTVV.

The chain carries TRBV20-1 and TRBJ1-2; D gene unclear. V was trimmed by 1 base and J by 2 bases, leaving 2 bases between them. This CDR3 spans 11 amino acids. Germline lookup yields CDR1 DFQATT and CDR2 SNEGSKA (reference sequence). The CDR3 loop is CSARANYGYTF. In DNA, the CDR3 is TGCAGTGCTAGAGCAAACTATGGCTACACCTTC.